This T cell receptor beta chain was captured by sequencing in a study of T-cell memory formation after mild COVID-19 (dated by TCRdb to about 2021). About the study as a whole: Most TCR sequence clusters were specific to one of the two donors. T-cell clones expanding and contracting after mild COVID-19 in two donors were tracked by longitudinal TCRalpha and TCRbeta repertoire sequencing. Two young, previously healthy adult volunteers made up the cohort, one male and one female. Summary of the overall study and its limitations: SARS-CoV-2 specificity was not confirmed for the second-wave clones peaking on day 37. The detection of some responding clones in pre-infection memory suggests that pre-existing cross-reactive memory T cells joined the SARS-CoV-2 response. Only two mild cases were covered in the study, and larger cohorts including severe cases with pre-infection samples were considered necessary. Contracting CD4+ clones appeared mostly in the CM and EM memory subsets, whereas CD8+ clones were enriched in EMRA. Clones that contracted from day 15 to 85 showed balanced CD4/CD8 phenotypes, whereas a second wave of clones that expanded from day 15 to 37 leaned towards CD4+.

The germline V gene encodes CDR1 ENHRY and CDR2 SYGVKD. V is reduced by 8 bases and J by 1 base, leaving a spacing of 9 bases between them. Its CDR3 holds 12 amino acids, cysteine through phenylalanine. Just CDR3 DNA is preserved here, 36 bases in frame from base 1. This clonotype came up a few times. It lacks a known antigen. Base quality data are lacking; no much larger clone is found one base away. The sequencer listed for this sample is Illumina NovaSeq 6000. TCRalpha and TCRbeta cDNA libraries were built by 5'RACE with constant-segment primers, adding sample barcodes and unique molecular identifiers. Trizol reagent was used to extract RNA from every sample. Library amplification was performed in two PCR steps, and a second sample barcode and Illumina TruSeq adapters were introduced in the second step. The libraries were sequenced on an Illumina NovaSeq using 2 x 150 bp paired-end reads. As for how the authors treated the data: Demultiplexing of reads and collapsing into UMI-guided consensus sequences were performed with migec v1.2.7. Using mixcr v2.1.11, UMI consensuses were aligned to TRA and TRB V and J templates and then assembled into clonotypes. Expanded or contracted clonotypes were those called significant by both edgeR and NoisET, with noise models trained on biological replicates. For edgeR calls, a false discovery rate-adjusted p below 0.01 and a log2 fold-change threshold of 1 were applied. PCA with hierarchical clustering of max-normalized trajectories of the 1000 most abundant clonotypes was used as exploratory dynamics analysis. Separately sequenced CD4+ and CD8+ repertoires were used to assign a CD4 or CD8 phenotype to each responding clone. Through fastp at Q25 and MiXCR, TCRdb rebuilt clones from the public reads, retaining in-frame beta chains. Entries are consolidated by CDR3 protein sequence, retaining the most common genes and DNA. Here the V and J calls rest on TCRdb's processing, not on the authors' analysis. The sample table records 450,000 to 650,000 distinct CDR3 sequences; about 20% of these occur just once. The leading ten clones occupy more than 10% of the sample.

PBMCs were isolated by Ficoll-Paque density gradient centrifugation. The receptor was derived from an adult woman who had mild COVID-19 (a few samples of this study predate the infection). The sample titles of this study are shuffled in the database, so cell type and time point are left out; the donor was told from shared clones. Recombination connected TRBV10-3 to TRBJ2-7; the D gene remains uncertain. The sequenced sample consisted of PBMCs or a T cell subset sorted from them (not recorded which). CDR3 sequence: CAIETASYEQYF. The bases are TGTGCCATCGAGACGGCGTCCTACGAGCAGTACTTC.